Below are 30 T cell receptor beta chains sequenced from a single sample in a study of cytotoxic CD8 clonotypes in ibrutinib-treated CLL. Data came from immunoSEQ multiplex PCR; TCRdb stores just in-frame clones and leaves some out. The profile shows about 300,000 clones, about 72% of them singletons. The specimen comprised PBMCs, sampled at disease progression, from a patient treated with ibrutinib. Receptors originate from a human donor with chronic lymphocytic leukemia.

The chain links TRBV6-1 to TRBJ2-7; unclear D gene. Germline V gives CDR1 MNHNS, CDR2 SASEGT. With 2 bases removed from V and 3 bases from J, the gap between germline ends came to 11 bases. The CDR3 sequence is 14 residues long. The CDR3 nucleotides read TGTGCCAGCAGTGAAAGCCACGGAGACTACGAGCAGTACTTC. Amino acids: CASSESHGDYEQYF.

This clone was seen only once. The chain uses TRBV19 and TRBJ1-1; no firm D call. This CDR3 has 15 residues. From germline, CDR1 is LNHDA and CDR2 SQIVND (reference sequence). Trimming stripped 2 bases from V and 1 base from J, with 11 bases between. The CDR3, as DNA: TGTGCCAGTAGTATACTTGTCTGGGGGAACACTGAAGCTTTCTTT. The encoded protein is CASSILVWGNTEAFF.

This chain links TRBV5-1 with TRBJ2-5; a possible D gene is TRBD2 (7 bases). Germline V gene lookup returns CDR1 SGHRS and CDR2 YFSETQ. The CDR3 runs 15 residues. The V end lost 1 base, the J end lost 4 bases, and 14 bases lay between the germline ends. CDR3: CASSLYGGGGETQYF. The CDR3 bases are TGCGCCAGCAGCTTGTATGGCGGGGGCGGAGAGACCCAGTACTTC.

V gene TRBV5-1 combines with J gene TRBJ2-4, with a possible D match to TRBD2 (5 bases). V lost 4 bases, J lost 5 bases, and 16 bases lay in between. CDR3 length: 15 residues. Germline lookup yields CDR1 SGHRS and CDR2 YFSETQ. The DNA for the CDR3 is TGCGCCAGCAGCCGCCGACCCGGGGTACAAAACATTCAGTACTTC. This sequence encodes CASSRRPGVQNIQYF. The variable domain in full, completed from reference TRBV5-1 and TRBJ2-4, reads KAGVTQTPRYLIKTRGQQVTLSCSPISGHRSVSWYQQTPGQGLQFLFEYFSETQRNKGNFPGRFSGRQFSNSRSEMNVSTLELGDSALYLCASSRRPGVQNIQYFGAGTRLSVL.

In this sample, this clone turned up a few times. The chain combines TRBV27 with TRBJ2-2; possibly TRBD2 for D (5 bases). V dropped 4 bases and J dropped 4 bases, with 19 bases sitting between them. The CDR3 sequence is 17 residues long. Germline-derived CDR1 and CDR2 are MNHEY and SMNVEV (reference sequence). In DNA, the CDR3 is TGTGCCAGCAGTTCCGATTTGGCGGAGGTGGGCACCGGGGAGCTGTTTTTT. This sequence encodes CASSSDLAEVGTGELFF.

The J gene is TRBJ2-5, the V gene TRBV7-2; 13 positions match TRBD2. V gave up 6 bases and J gave up 5 bases; unmatched junction bases: 0. This CDR3 has 13 residues. Germline V CDR1 and CDR2: SGHTA, FQGNSA. The CDR3 DNA reads as TGTGCCAGCAGACTAGCGGGAGGGGAGACCCAGTACTTC. Encoded protein: CASRLAGGETQYF.

The chain recombines TRBV28 with TRBJ2-7; the D gene is possibly TRBD1 (5 bases). The V end lost 6 bases, the J end lost 0 bases, and 15 bases lay between the germline ends. CDR3 length: 15 amino acids. Germline-derived CDR1 and CDR2 are MDHEN and SYDVKM. CDR3 sequence: CASSYDSHSSYEQYF. The CDR3, as DNA: TGTGCCAGCAGCTATGACAGCCACAGCTCCTACGAGCAGTACTTC.

This chain uses TRBV6-1 with TRBJ2-3; D might be TRBD1 (6 bases). Trimming shortened V by 4 bases and J by 4 bases, and 18 bases separated the two germline ends. CDR3 length: 16 amino acids. Germline V CDR1 and CDR2: MNHNS, SASEGT. CDR3 coding DNA: TGTGCCAGCAGTGCATCAGGGGTCACCAACGCAGATACGCAGTATTTT. As protein: CASSASGVTNADTQYF.

This rearrangement joins TRBV7-2 to TRBJ2-7; 11 bases are shared with TRBD1. In germline, CDR1 is SGHTA, CDR2 FQGNSA. V shed 5 bases, J shed 4 bases, and the junction held 1 base outside the gene matches. This CDR3 region has 13 residues. The CDR3 loop is CASSRDRGYEQYF. In nucleotides, the CDR3 is TGTGCCAGCAGCCGGGACAGGGGGTACGAGCAGTACTTC.

This clone has only one observation. V is TRBV11-2 and J is TRBJ2-5; D remains ambiguous. The V gene lost 0 bases and the J gene lost 5 bases, with 7 bases spanning the gap. This CDR3 has 13 residues. Germline CDR1 and CDR2: SGHAT and FQNNGV. CDR3 sequence (DNA): TGTGCCAGCAGCTTAGAATTGAGGGAGACCCAGTACTTC. This codes for CASSLELRETQYF. The full variable domain, with the rest looked up from reference TRBV11-2 and TRBJ2-5, is EAGVAQSPRYKIIEKRQSVAFWCNPISGHATLYWYQQILGQGPKLLIQFQNNGVVDDSQLPKDRFSAERLKGVDSTLKIQPAKLEDSAVYLCASSLELRETQYFGPGTRLLVL.

CDR3: CASSETGRLGSYGYTF. As DNA, the CDR3 is TGCGCCAGCAGTGAGACGGGACGATTGGGTTCCTATGGCTACACCTTC. V usage is TRBV10-1 and J usage is TRBJ1-2; D is perhaps TRBD1 (5 bases). Germline CDR1 reads WNHNN; CDR2 reads SYGVQD (reference sequence). The V end was cut by 2 bases, the J end by 4 bases, with 17 bases between. The CDR3 contains 16 residues.

The genes are TRBV29-1 and TRBJ2-5; perhaps TRBD1 as D (6 bases). V lost 1 base and J lost 5, with 17 bases in between. This CDR3 spans 15 amino acids. Germline loops: CDR1 SQVTM, CDR2 ANQGSEA. CDR3 DNA sequence: TGCAGCGTTGAAGCCCGAGGTGGGGGCCTCGAGACCCAGTACTTC. Translation gives CSVEARGGGLETQYF.

The V gene is TRBV6-5, the J gene TRBJ1-2; tentative D call: TRBD1 (5 bases). The CDR3 length is 13 residues. Germline V gene data show CDR1 as MNHEY and CDR2 as SVGAGI. Trimming shortened V by 6 bases and J by 6 bases, and 14 bases separated the two germline ends. The CDR3: CASSHEGANGYTF. CDR3 nucleotide sequence: TGTGCCAGCAGCCACGAAGGGGCAAATGGCTACACCTTC.

This clone was seen a few times. The genes are TRBV19 and TRBJ1-2; 8 bases are shared with TRBD1. The CDR3 is made up of 13 amino acids. V lost 8 bases and J lost 4; bases outside the gene matches: 6. Germline V gene sequence: CDR1 LNHDA, CDR2 SQIVND (reference sequence). This CDR3 reads CASSDRGSYGYTF. CDR3 nucleotides: TGTGCCAGTTCTGACAGGGGATCCTATGGCTACACCTTC. The full variable domain, rest sourced from reference TRBV19 and TRBJ1-2, is DGGITQSPKYLFRKEGQNVTLSCEQNLNHDAMYWYRQDPGQGLRLIYYSQIVNDFQKGDIAEGYSVSREKKESFPLTVTSAQKNPTAFYLCASSDRGSYGYTFGSGTRLTVV.

This clone has just a few counts. The rearrangement links TRBV4-2 to TRBJ2-2; D is unclear. Trimming removed 0 bases at V and 7 bases at J, with 6 bases between. CDR1 and CDR2 (germline): LGHNA, YNFKEQ. The CDR3 loop spans 13 amino acids. This chain's CDR3 is CASSQDFGGELFF. The DNA of the CDR3 is TGTGCCAGCAGCCAAGATTTCGGCGGGGAGCTGTTTTTT.

The chain links TRBV11-3 to TRBJ2-7; 9 bases map to TRBD1. Germline V lookup: CDR1 SGHNT, CDR2 YENEEA. V lost 1 base to trimming and J lost 8 bases; unmatched junction nucleotides: 3. CDR3 length: 13 residues. The CDR3 sequence is CASSLGQGDQQYF. In nucleotides, the CDR3 is TGTGCCAGCAGCTTAGGACAGGGGGACCAGCAGTACTTC.

This chain's CDR3 is CASGSKGQSPQETQYF. Written as DNA, the CDR3 is TGTGCTAGTGGTTCAAAGGGACAGAGTCCCCAAGAGACCCAGTACTTC. The chain recombines TRBV12-5 with TRBJ2-5; 7 positions agree with TRBD1. Germline V gene data show CDR1 as LGHNT and CDR2 as FRNRAP. The CDR3 runs to 16 residues. The junction had 9 bases not matched to a gene; V was cut back by 4 bases and J by 1 base.

This clone was counted once. The chain recombines TRBV7-2 with TRBJ2-3, with 8 bases aligning to TRBD1. J gave up 6 bases and V 1 base, and 9 bases lay outside the gene matches. CDR1 is SGHTA, CDR2 FQGNSA, per germline. This CDR3 is built from 16 residues. This CDR3 reads CASSLGPDRARDTQYF. In nucleotides, the CDR3 is TGTGCCAGCAGCTTAGGGCCGGACAGGGCTCGGGATACGCAGTATTTT.

This chain joins TRBV6-5 and TRBJ2-7, with TRBD2 identical over 9 bases. V dropped 4 bases and J dropped 1; count of bases not matched to a gene: 5. The CDR3 sequence is 15 residues long. Germline V gene data show CDR1 as MNHEY and CDR2 as SVGAGI. The CDR3, as DNA: TGTGCCAGCAGTTCCCGACTAGCGGCATCCTACGAGCAGTACTTC. It codes for CASSSRLAASYEQYF.

This clone was recorded a few times. The chain recombines TRBV11-2 with TRBJ1-5; TRBD1 might be the D (5 bases). This CDR3 is built from 13 residues. The V and J ends lost 5 bases and 9 bases respectively, with 14 bases between them. The germline V gene has CDR1 SGHAT and CDR2 FQNNGV. This CDR3 reads CASSKGHLGPQHF. The DNA for the CDR3 is TGTGCCAGCAGCAAAGGACACCTTGGGCCCCAGCATTTT.

Only one count was recorded for this clone. The chain joins TRBV10-3 to TRBJ2-7, with a tentative D call TRBD1 (7 bases). The V gene's germline CDR1 is ENHRY and CDR2 SYGVKD. The CDR3 extends over 19 amino acids. V lost 4 bases and J 4 bases, leaving 29 bases between the germline ends. The CDR3 sequence is CAISVSAIIGGGASYEQYF. The CDR3 DNA is TGTGCCATCAGTGTATCCGCGATTATTGGAGGGGGCGCATCGTACGAGCAGTACTTC.

The chain recombines TRBV29-1 with TRBJ2-7; no reliable D call. V was trimmed by 2 bases and J by 2 bases, leaving 7 bases between them. CDR3 length: 12 amino acids. Per germline, CDR1 SQVTM and CDR2 ANQGSEA. Here the CDR3 reads CSVETRAYEQYF. The CDR3 bases are TGCAGCGTTGAAACCCGAGCCTACGAGCAGTACTTC.

This clone was detected once. The same CDR3 is also encoded by other DNA sequences in this sample. The chain has TRBV19 and TRBJ2-7; a possible D gene is TRBD1 (5 bases). Germline assignment: CDR1 LNHDA and CDR2 SQIVND (reference sequence). The CDR3 contains 14 residues. V shed 6 bases and J shed 6 bases, with 18 bases lying between them. The CDR3 loop is CASSTDWQGTEQYF. The CDR3, as DNA: TGTGCCAGTAGCACTGATTGGCAGGGTACCGAGCAGTACTTC. Full variable domain (outside the CDR3, taken from reference TRBV19 and TRBJ2-7): DGGITQSPKYLFRKEGQNVTLSCEQNLNHDAMYWYRQDPGQGLRLIYYSQIVNDFQKGDIAEGYSVSREKKESFPLTVTSAQKNPTAFYLCASSTDWQGTEQYFGPGTRLTVT.

The rearrangement joins TRBV6-5 to TRBJ1-2; D is uncertain. Per the germline V gene, CDR1 is MNHEY and CDR2 is SVGAGI. CDR3 length: 14 residues. The V end was cut by 10 bases, the J end by 1 base, with 16 bases between. CDR3 protein: CATTKTNFNYGYTF. The CDR3 DNA is TGTGCCACCACCAAGACAAATTTTAACTATGGCTACACCTTC.

In its sample, this clone was seen once. The chain combines TRBV18 with TRBJ2-7, with 12 bases lining up with TRBD2. CDR3 size: 16 residues. Germline V gives CDR1 KGHSH, CDR2 LQKENI. V was pared by 2 bases and J by 4 bases, with 6 bases of the junction left unmatched. The CDR3 DNA reads as TGTGCCAGCTCACCAAGGCTAGCGGGAGGGTCGTACGAGCAGTACTTC. It encodes CASSPRLAGGSYEQYF.

In this sample, this clone turned up a few times. The chain has TRBV5-4 and TRBJ2-7; D possibly matches TRBD1 or TRBD2 (5 bases each). The V gene's germline CDR1 is SGHNT and CDR2 YYREEE (reference sequence). CDR3 length: 13 amino acids. With 3 bases removed from V and 2 bases from J, the gap between germline ends came to 9 bases. The CDR3 DNA reads as TGTGCCAGCAGCTACGGGGCCCCCTACGAGCAGTACTTC. It encodes CASSYGAPYEQYF. The full variable domain, rest sourced from reference TRBV5-4 and TRBJ2-7, is ETGVTQSPTHLIKTRGQQVTLRCSSQSGHNTVSWYQQALGQGPQFIFQYYREEENGRGNFPPRFSGLQFPNYSSELNVNALELDDSALYLCASSYGAPYEQYFGPGTRLTVT.

A few counts support this clone. J is TRBJ2-3 and V is TRBV2, with unresolved D. Trimming shortened V by 3 bases and J by 0 bases, and 13 bases separated the two germline ends. CDR1 is SNHLY, CDR2 FYNNEI, per germline. The length of the CDR3 is 16 residues. DNA of the CDR3: TGTGCCAGCAGTGATGAGAGTCTAACTAGCACAGATACGCAGTATTTT. Amino acids: CASSDESLTSTDTQYF.

V and J are TRBV9 and TRBJ2-7; D call uncertain. Germline CDR1 and CDR2: SGDLS and YYNGEE. V was trimmed by 3 bases and J by 0 bases, leaving 7 bases between them. CDR3 size: 13 residues. The CDR3 bases are TGTGCCAGCAGCGAGGCGAGCTCCTACGAGCAGTACTTC. Protein product: CASSEASSYEQYF.

The genes are TRBV19 and TRBJ2-1; 10 bases agree with TRBD2. The germline gives CDR1 LNHDA, CDR2 SQIVND (reference sequence). Trimming cost V 3 bases and J 2 bases; bases outside gene matches: 1. CDR3 length: 15 residues. DNA for the CDR3: TGTGCCAGTAGTATTAGCGGGGGGACCTACAATGAGCAGTTCTTC. Encoded protein: CASSISGGTYNEQFF.

This clone was observed a few times. This chain uses TRBV6-5 with TRBJ2-2; possibly TRBD2 for D (7 bases). Germline V gene data show CDR1 as MNHEY and CDR2 as SVGAGI. With 6 bases removed from V and 0 bases from J, the gap between germline ends came to 11 bases. This CDR3 has 15 amino acids. The CDR3 is CASSSGGPNTGELFF. CDR3 sequence (DNA): TGTGCCAGCAGCTCCGGGGGGCCGAACACCGGGGAGCTGTTTTTT.